In its sample, the clone carrying this T cell receptor (beta chain) was seen a few times. The sample has other DNA sequences that encode this CDR3 too. Clinical history reported by participants formed the basis on which cohorts were assigned. These data belong to a study of blood T cell repertoires in COVID-19. About the study: Samples taken during acute and convalescent COVID-19 were collected in the United States, Italy and Spain.

Method: immunoSEQ multiplex PCR; TCRdb's copy keeps in-frame clones and lacks some. The repertoire has hundreds of thousands of clones, just over 85% of them found once; the top ten carry about 4%. Trimming pared 4 bases from V and 5 bases from J, leaving 8 bases between. Germline-derived CDR1 and CDR2 are GTSNPN and SVGIG (reference sequence). The CDR3 length is 12 residues. The gene calls are TRBV30 and TRBJ2-2; a weak D match, TRBD1 (6 bases). The source of this sequence is a young man who had recovered from COVID-19. The sequenced material came from PBMCs or T cells enriched from blood (not recorded which). The CDR3: CAWKGDTGELFF. CDR3 nucleotides: TGTGCCTGGAAGGGGGATACCGGGGAGCTGTTTTTT.